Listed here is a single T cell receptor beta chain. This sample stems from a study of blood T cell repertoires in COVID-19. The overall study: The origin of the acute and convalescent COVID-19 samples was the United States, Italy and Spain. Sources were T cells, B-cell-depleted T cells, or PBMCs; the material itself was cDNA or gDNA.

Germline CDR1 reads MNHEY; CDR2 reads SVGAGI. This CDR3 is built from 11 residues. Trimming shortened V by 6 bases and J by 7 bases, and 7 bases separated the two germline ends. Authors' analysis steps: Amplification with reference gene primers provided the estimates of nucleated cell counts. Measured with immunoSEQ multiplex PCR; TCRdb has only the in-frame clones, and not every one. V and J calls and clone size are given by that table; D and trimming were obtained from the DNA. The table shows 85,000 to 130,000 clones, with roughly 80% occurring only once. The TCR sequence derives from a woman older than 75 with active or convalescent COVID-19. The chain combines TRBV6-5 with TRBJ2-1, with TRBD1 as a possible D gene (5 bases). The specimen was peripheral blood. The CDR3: CASSRQNEQFF. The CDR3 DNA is TGTGCCAGCAGCAGACAGAATGAGCAGTTCTTC.